A single sample gave rise to the 24 T cell receptor beta chains below, sequenced in a study of blood T cell repertoires in COVID-19. Libraries were prepared by immunoSEQ multiplex PCR; TCRdb keeps only in-frame clonotypes and omits some of them. The repertoire includes 150,000 or so clones, 85% of them detected once, and about 3.5% sits in the top ten. The sequenced sample was peripheral blood. These receptors originate from a human donor with acute or convalescent COVID-19. The donor label of this sample is uncertain.

The J gene is TRBJ2-3, the V gene TRBV28; 11 nucleotides align to TRBD2. CDR1 and CDR2 (germline): MDHEN, SYDVKM. V shed 3 bases, J shed 5 bases, and the junction held 16 bases outside the gene matches. The CDR3 sequence is 19 residues long. The CDR3 DNA reads TGTGCCAGCAGTTTTGGGACTAGCGGTCGAACTCATGGAGGAGATACGCAGTATTTT. It translates to CASSFGTSGRTHGGDTQYF.

This CDR3 is CASSYTGVRSGANVLTF. CDR3 nucleotides: TGCGCCAGCAGCTATACAGGGGTCCGTTCTGGGGCCAACGTCCTGACTTTC. V is TRBV5-1 and J is TRBJ2-6, with 7 bases identical to TRBD1. The CDR3 has 17 residues. Germline assignment: CDR1 SGHRS and CDR2 YFSETQ. V was clipped by 3 bases and J by 1 base; unmatched bases: 7.

The rearrangement links TRBV6-5 to TRBJ2-7; 7 nucleotides align to TRBD1. The CDR3 spans 15 residues. In germline, CDR1 is MNHEY, CDR2 SVGAGI. V shed 0 bases and J 9 bases; nucleotides not matched to a gene: 11. CDR3 DNA sequence: TGTGCCAGCAGTTACTCGACAGGGAGTACCCGAGCGCAGTACTTC. Encoded protein: CASSYSTGSTRAQYF.

The rearrangement links TRBV27 to TRBJ2-1; possibly TRBD1 for D (5 bases). CDR1 MNHEY and CDR2 SMNVEV come from the germline V gene (reference sequence). Trimming took off 4 bases at V and 4 bases at J, with 8 bases between the two ends. This CDR3 spans 13 amino acids. The CDR3 region has the DNA TGTGCCAGCAGTTCCGCAGGGTACAATGAGCAGTTCTTC. This gives the protein CASSSAGYNEQFF.

The chain carries TRBV9 and TRBJ1-5, with D uncertain. The CDR3 totals 14 residues. CDR1 is SGDLS and CDR2 is YYNGEE in the germline V gene. Trimming pared 3 bases from V and 0 bases from J, leaving 7 bases between. The CDR3, as DNA: TGTGCCAGCAGCGAATGGCCTAGCAATCAGCCCCAGCATTTT. It codes for CASSEWPSNQPQHF. Variable domain in full (rest from reference TRBV9 and TRBJ1-5): DSGVTQTPKHLITATGQRVTLRCSPRSGDLSVYWYQQSLDQGLQFLIQYYNGEERAKGNILERFSAQQFPDLHSELNLSSLELGDSALYFCASSEWPSNQPQHFGDGTRLSIL.

The sample holds a few counts of this clone. The chain recombines TRBV19 with TRBJ2-7, with D possibly TRBD1 on 6 matching bases. CDR3 length: 13 residues. V was clipped by 2 bases and J by 5 bases, with 10 bases between them. The germline V gene encodes CDR1 LNHDA and CDR2 SQIVND (reference sequence). The CDR3 sequence is CASSILSGDEQYF. The CDR3 DNA reads as TGTGCCAGTAGTATACTCTCAGGGGACGAGCAGTACTTC. Filled out from reference TRBV19 and TRBJ2-7, the complete variable domain reads DGGITQSPKYLFRKEGQNVTLSCEQNLNHDAMYWYRQDPGQGLRLIYYSQIVNDFQKGDIAEGYSVSREKKESFPLTVTSAQKNPTAFYLCASSILSGDEQYFGPGTRLTVT.

The J gene is TRBJ2-5, the V gene TRBV7-9; 7 nucleotides line up with TRBD1. The CDR3 totals 15 residues. CDR1 is SEHNR, CDR2 FQNEAQ, per germline (reference sequence). V was clipped by 5 bases and J by 5 bases; unmatched bases: 11. The CDR3 nucleotides read TGTGCCAGCAGCCCGATAGACAGGGTCCGCGAGACCCAGTACTTC. Amino acid sequence: CASSPIDRVRETQYF.

The chain recombines TRBV5-1 with TRBJ1-1; D uncertain. CDR1 and CDR2 from the germline V gene are SGHRS and YFSETQ. The ends were cut back, 1 base at V and 1 base at J, with 11 bases in the middle. The CDR3 is made up of 15 amino acids. In DNA form, the CDR3 reads TGCGCCAGCAGCTTGATCGTCGCAGGGAACACTGAAGCTTTCTTT. The encoded protein is CASSLIVAGNTEAFF.

The gene calls are TRBV3-1 (or the pseudogene TRBV3-2) and TRBJ1-1; weak D call: TRBD1 (6 bases). Germline V gene sequence: CDR1 LGHDT, CDR2 YNNKEL (reference sequence). This CDR3 contains 15 residues. Between the trimmed V and J ends, which lost 2 bases and 2 bases, there was a span of 12 bases. The chain's CDR3 is CASSQPGRGNTEAFF. The CDR3 coding sequence is TGTGCCAGCAGCCAACCGGGCAGGGGTAACACTGAAGCTTTCTTT.

The gene calls are TRBV5-1 and TRBJ1-1; D is possibly TRBD1 (5 bases). V was trimmed by 8 bases and J by 4 bases, leaving 12 bases between them. Per germline, CDR1 SGHRS and CDR2 YFSETQ. The CDR3 extends over 12 amino acids. As DNA, the CDR3 is TGCGCCAGTTCTCCGGGGGGCACTGAAGCTTTCTTT. It translates to CASSPGGTEAFF.

V is TRBV18 and J is TRBJ2-1; D is perhaps TRBD1 (6 bases). Germline loops: CDR1 KGHSH, CDR2 LQKENI. V lost 3 bases and J lost 3, with 18 bases in between. CDR3 length: 17 residues. CDR3 nucleotide sequence: TGTGCCAGCTCACCCCCGGTCTGGGACACTCACTACAATGAGCAGTTCTTC. Its protein is CASSPPVWDTHYNEQFF.

The J gene is TRBJ1-2, the V gene TRBV19, with D perhaps matching TRBD1 (6 bases). Per the germline V gene, CDR1 is LNHDA and CDR2 is SQIVND (reference sequence). Trimming left V 3 bases short and J 7 bases short, with 15 bases between. The CDR3 totals 14 residues. CDR3 region: CASSIREGVGGYTF. DNA for the CDR3: TGTGCCAGTAGTATCCGAGAGGGGGTTGGTGGCTACACCTTC.

V and J are TRBV3-1 (or the pseudogene TRBV3-2) and TRBJ1-6, with 7 bases aligning to TRBD1. CDR3 length equals 19 residues. The germline V gene has CDR1 LGHDT and CDR2 YNNKEL (reference sequence). With V trimmed by 0 bases and J by 9 bases, 17 bases remained unmatched. CDR3 coding DNA: TGTGCCAGCAGCCAAGAGAGGGATCGGGGACAGCTTTACGGTTCACCCCTCCACTTT. Translation gives CASSQERDRGQLYGSPLHF.

The J gene is TRBJ1-1, the V gene TRBV15, with no clear D. V lost 7 bases, J lost 5 bases, and 17 bases lay in between. This CDR3 comprises 14 residues. From germline, CDR1 is LNHNV and CDR2 YYDKDF (reference sequence). Written as DNA, the CDR3 is TGTGCCACCACTTCGCGGGGATGGAAGACTGAAGCTTTCTTT. It encodes CATTSRGWKTEAFF.

This clone has only a few counts. The chain recombines TRBV6-1 with TRBJ1-1; D is ambiguous. CDR3 length: 13 residues. Trimming took off 1 base at V and 1 base at J, with 4 bases between the two ends. The germline V gene encodes CDR1 MNHNS and CDR2 SASEGT. The CDR3 DNA reads TGTGCCAGCAGTGAAGGCAGGAACACTGAAGCTTTCTTT. As protein: CASSEGRNTEAFF.

The V gene is TRBV5-6, the J gene TRBJ1-6; weak D call: TRBD1 (5 bases). The CDR3 covers 15 residues. The germline V gene has CDR1 SGHDT and CDR2 YYEEEE. V was shortened by 2 bases and J by 7 bases, with 13 bases between the two germline ends. The CDR3 sequence: CASSLRRAFNSPLHF. CDR3 bases: TGTGCCAGCAGCTTACGCAGGGCGTTCAATTCACCCCTCCACTTT. Drawing the rest from reference TRBV5-6 and TRBJ1-6, the complete variable domain is DAGVTQSPTHLIKTRGQQVTLRCSPKSGHDTVSWYQQALGQGPQFIFQYYEEEERQRGNFPDRFSGHQFPNYSSELNVNALLLGDSALYLCASSLRRAFNSPLHFGNGTRLTVT.

This sequence joins TRBV18 and TRBJ1-1, with TRBD1 as a possible D gene (6 bases). The V gene's germline CDR1 is KGHSH and CDR2 LQKENI. There are 16 residues in the CDR3. The V end lost 4 bases, the J end lost 1 base, and 16 bases lay between the germline ends. CDR3 DNA: TGTGCCAGCTCACGCATGAGCCTGGGACAGAACACTGAAGCTTTCTTT. Amino acid sequence: CASSRMSLGQNTEAFF. Full variable domain (outside the CDR3, taken from reference TRBV18 and TRBJ1-1): NAGVMQNPRHLVRRRGQEARLRCSPMKGHSHVYWYRQLPEEGLKFMVYLQKENIIDESGMPKERFSAEFPKEGPSILRIQQVVRGDSAAYFCASSRMSLGQNTEAFFGQGTRLTVV.

This chain joins TRBV5-1 and TRBJ1-5, with D maybe TRBD1 (5 bases). The CDR3 extends over 13 amino acids. Trimming took 4 bases from V and 5 from J, leaving 10 bases between them. The germline CDR1 and CDR2 sequences are SGHRS and YFSETQ. As DNA, the CDR3 is TGCGCCAGCAGCCCGGACACGGATCAGCCCCAGCATTTT. It is translated as CASSPDTDQPQHF.

The V and J genes are TRBV25-1 and TRBJ1-1; unclear D gene. Germline CDR1 is MGHDK and CDR2 is SYGVNS. Deletions cut 7 bases from V and 8 bases from J, with 14 bases between. The CDR3 spans 12 residues. The CDR3 sequence: CASTGPGPEAFF. The CDR3 nucleotides are TGTGCCAGCACTGGGCCCGGTCCCGAAGCTTTCTTT.

The chain employs TRBV7-2 and TRBJ2-3, with 10 bases that match TRBD2. V shed 1 base, J shed 1 base, and the junction held 5 bases outside the gene matches. CDR3 size: 17 residues. CDR1 SGHTA and CDR2 FQGNSA come from the germline V gene. The CDR3 coding sequence is TGTGCCAGCAGCTTAGACAGGACTAGCGGCCGCACAGATACGCAGTATTTT. Encoded protein: CASSLDRTSGRTDTQYF.

The CDR3 sequence is CASSSNTEAFF. In DNA form, the CDR3 reads TGTGCCAGCAGCTCTAACACTGAAGCTTTCTTT. The chain couples TRBV13 to TRBJ1-1; D unresolved. The CDR3 runs 11 residues. V lost 4 bases and J 2 bases, leaving 2 bases between the germline ends. Germline V gene lookup returns CDR1 PRHDT and CDR2 FYEKMQ (reference sequence).

The chain combines TRBV7-3 with TRBJ1-1; 7 bases are shared with TRBD1. Per germline, CDR1 SGHTA and CDR2 FQGTGA. The CDR3 has 13 amino acids. Trimming cost V 5 bases and J 7 bases; bases outside gene matches: 7. In nucleotides, the CDR3 is TGTGCCAGCAGCCCCTCGACAGGGATTGAAGCTTTCTTT. This codes for CASSPSTGIEAFF.

V and J are TRBV10-1 and TRBJ2-2; 10 bases fit TRBD1. CDR3 size: 22 residues. Per germline, CDR1 WNHNN and CDR2 SYGVQD (reference sequence). V was pared by 0 bases and J by 4 bases, with 20 bases of the junction left unmatched. Here the CDR3 DNA reads TGCGCCAGCAGTGAGTCGCCCTATAGACAGGGGGCGATAATTTTGAGCACCGGGGAGCTGTTTTTT. Its translation: CASSESPYRQGAIILSTGELFF.

The rearrangement joins TRBV24-1 to TRBJ1-2; 7 nucleotides line up with TRBD1. From germline, CDR1 is KGHDR and CDR2 SFDVKD. The CDR3 consists of 15 residues. V shed 3 bases, J shed 4 bases, and the junction held 7 bases outside the gene matches. The CDR3 protein is CATSDNRQGGYGYTF. The CDR3 bases are TGTGCCACCAGTGATAATCGACAGGGCGGCTATGGCTACACCTTC.